The 29 T cell receptor beta chains below come from one sample, sequenced in a study of blood T cell repertoires in COVID-19. The table came from immunoSEQ multiplex PCR; TCRdb's copy has only in-frame clones and leaves some out. Here the sample spans roughly 50,000 clones, 91% being singletons. The sequencing input was peripheral blood. Source of these receptors: a woman aged 55-69 years with active or convalescent COVID-19.

The chain recombines TRBV11-2 with TRBJ2-2; D ambiguous. CDR1 SGHAT and CDR2 FQNNGV come from the germline V gene. V lost 5 bases to trimming and J lost 2 bases, with 12 bases between them. The CDR3 sequence is 15 residues long. CDR3: CASSATAPNTGELFF. The CDR3 DNA reads TGTGCCAGCAGCGCCACAGCTCCTAACACCGGGGAGCTGTTTTTT.

The genes are TRBV9 and TRBJ2-7; perhaps TRBD1 as D (6 bases). Deletions cut 4 bases from V and 5 bases from J, with 19 bases between. Germline lookup yields CDR1 SGDLS and CDR2 YYNGEE. The CDR3 runs 15 residues. CDR3 sequence (DNA): TGTGCCAGCAGCCCAGGGGAATCTCGACCTCACGAGCAGTACTTC. This sequence encodes CASSPGESRPHEQYF.

The rearrangement links TRBV5-1 to TRBJ1-2, with 7 positions matching TRBD1. Trimming cost V 3 bases and J 5 bases; bases outside gene matches: 4. The CDR3 sequence is 13 residues long. Germline assignment: CDR1 SGHRS and CDR2 YFSETQ. DNA of the CDR3: TGCGCCAGCAGCTCGACAGGGCAGTATGGCTACACCTTC. Encoded protein: CASSSTGQYGYTF. The full variable domain, its missing parts supplied by reference TRBV5-1 and TRBJ1-2, is KAGVTQTPRYLIKTRGQQVTLSCSPISGHRSVSWYQQTPGQGLQFLFEYFSETQRNKGNFPGRFSGRQFSNSRSEMNVSTLELGDSALYLCASSSTGQYGYTFGSGTRLTVV.

The chain combines TRBV5-1 with TRBJ1-6, with 9 bases fitting TRBD1. The J segment lost 10 bases and the V segment lost 5 bases, leaving 16 bases of the junction unmatched. This CDR3 contains 17 residues. Looked up from germline, CDR1 is SGHRS and CDR2 is YFSETQ. CDR3 nucleotide sequence: TGCGCCAGCAGGAGCGTCTACGCCGGGACAGGGAGATCACCCCTCCACTTT. Its protein is CASRSVYAGTGRSPLHF.

This chain uses TRBV29-1 with TRBJ2-7, with 7 bases aligning to TRBD1. The V segment lost 5 bases and the J segment 4 bases; nucleotides outside the gene matches: 8. The length of the CDR3 is 13 residues. Per the germline V gene, CDR1 is SQVTM and CDR2 is ANQGSEA. The CDR3 spells CSVQGEPLYEQYF. The DNA for the CDR3 is TGCAGCGTTCAGGGGGAGCCCCTTTACGAGCAGTACTTC.

The CDR3 is CASSFLGASYEQYF. The CDR3 region has the DNA TGTGCCAGCAGTTTTTTGGGGGCCTCCTACGAGCAGTACTTC. The chain links TRBV28 to TRBJ2-7, with D maybe TRBD1 (6 bases). Germline V gives CDR1 MDHEN, CDR2 SYDVKM. This CDR3 has 14 amino acids. V lost 3 bases to trimming and J lost 0 bases, with 9 bases between them.

The chain carries TRBV3-1 (or the pseudogene TRBV3-2) and TRBJ1-2; 7 bases are a match to TRBD1. This CDR3 contains 15 residues. Germline CDR1 LGHDT, CDR2 YNNKEL (reference sequence). V lost 4 bases, J lost 7 bases, and 12 bases stayed unmatched. The CDR3 DNA reads as TGTGCCAGCAGCCTCCGCCAACAGGGGAGGACTGGCTACACCTTC. As protein: CASSLRQQGRTGYTF.

The chain joins TRBV6-2 or TRBV6-3 to TRBJ1-3, with TRBD1 matching 7 bases. Germline V gene lookup returns CDR1 MNHEY and CDR2 SVGEGT. J gave up 3 bases and V 6 bases, and 11 bases lay outside the gene matches. The CDR3 runs to 16 residues. The CDR3 DNA follows: TGTGCCAGCAGCCGGGACAGCTCCGAATTTGGAAACACCATATATTTT. Translated: CASSRDSSEFGNTIYF.

As DNA, the CDR3 is TGTGCCAGCAGTTTTCTTCAGCCCCAGCATTTT. It specifies CASSFLQPQHF. The genes are TRBV27 and TRBJ1-5; D gene ambiguous. The CDR3 spans 11 residues. The V end lost 3 bases, the J end lost 6 bases, and 3 bases lay between the germline ends. Germline loops: CDR1 MNHEY, CDR2 SMNVEV (reference sequence).

The chain carries TRBV24-1 and TRBJ2-3, with D possibly TRBD2 on 7 matching bases. This CDR3 region has 15 residues. Trimming pared 7 bases from V and 5 bases from J, leaving 18 bases between. CDR1 is KGHDR and CDR2 is SFDVKD in the germline V gene. CDR3 sequence: CATREGGAGRDTQYF. CDR3 nucleotides: TGTGCCACCAGAGAAGGGGGGGCCGGGAGAGATACGCAGTATTTT.

The gene calls are TRBV28 and TRBJ1-6; D not resolved. From germline, CDR1 is MDHEN and CDR2 SYDVKM. The CDR3 loop spans 16 amino acids. Trimming removed 3 bases from V and 7 bases from J, with 16 bases in between. CDR3 sequence (DNA): TGTGCCAGCAGTTTTTCGAGAAGCGCCCCAAATTCACCCCTCCACTTT. Protein product: CASSFSRSAPNSPLHF.

V and J are TRBV30 and TRBJ1-1, with 7 bases matching TRBD1. Germline CDR1 is GTSNPN and CDR2 is SVGIG (reference sequence). V trimming: 4 bases; J trimming: 3 bases; junction bases outside the gene matches: 2. The CDR3 has 12 residues. CDR3 coding DNA: TGTGCCTGGAACAGGGGCGACACTGAAGCTTTCTTT. Translation gives CAWNRGDTEAFF.

This clone was counted a single time. The rearrangement joins TRBV27 to TRBJ1-1; 8 nucleotides align to TRBD1. After removal of 7 bases from V and 5 bases from J, the junction contained 9 bases not matched to a gene. This CDR3 has 14 amino acids. The germline V gene has CDR1 MNHEY and CDR2 SMNVEV (reference sequence). CDR3 amino acids: CASTHGQGATEAFF. CDR3 coding DNA: TGTGCCAGCACCCACGGACAGGGAGCGACTGAAGCTTTCTTT.

The chain joins TRBV29-1 to TRBJ1-1; TRBD1 might be the D (6 bases). Trimming pared 4 bases from V and 1 base from J, leaving 10 bases between. The CDR3 contains 13 residues. CDR1 and CDR2 (germline): SQVTM, ANQGSEA. The DNA for the CDR3 is TGCAGCGTTGGCACAGGGAGGAACACTGAAGCTTTCTTT. This codes for CSVGTGRNTEAFF.

This clone was recorded only once. The rearrangement uses TRBV15 and TRBJ1-5; D call uncertain. The length of the CDR3 is 14 residues. Germline CDR1 LNHNV, CDR2 YYDKDF (reference sequence). Trimming left V 1 base short and J 3 bases short, with 7 bases between. CDR3: CATSRGGSNQPQHF. The CDR3 DNA follows: TGTGCCACCAGCAGAGGAGGGTCCAATCAGCCCCAGCATTTT.

This chain uses TRBV6-5 with TRBJ1-1; D not resolved. The CDR3 length is 15 residues. The V and J ends lost 0 bases and 7 bases respectively, with 15 bases between them. Germline V gene sequence: CDR1 MNHEY, CDR2 SVGAGI. CDR3 sequence (DNA): TGTGCCAGCAGTTACTCGTTCAAGGCAGCAGGTGAAGCTTTCTTT. Its translation: CASSYSFKAAGEAFF.

The chain recombines TRBV28 with TRBJ2-2, with D perhaps matching TRBD1 (5 bases). In germline, CDR1 is MDHEN, CDR2 SYDVKM. Trimming stripped 3 bases from V and 7 bases from J, with 12 bases between. The CDR3 is 14 residues long. The CDR3 sequence: CASSFQGWGGELFF. The CDR3 region has the DNA TGTGCCAGCAGTTTCCAGGGATGGGGCGGGGAGCTGTTTTTT.

The rearrangement joins TRBV2 to TRBJ2-5, with D perhaps matching TRBD2 (7 bases). CDR3 size: 16 residues. The germline gives CDR1 SNHLY, CDR2 FYNNEI. Trimming pared 7 bases from V and 3 bases from J, leaving 21 bases between. The CDR3 DNA sequence: TGTGCCAGCACCCGACTGGGGGGGGCCGGTAAAGAGACCCAGTACTTC. Translating it yields CASTRLGGAGKETQYF. The variable domain in full, completed from reference TRBV2 and TRBJ2-5, reads EPEVTQTPSHQVTQMGQEVILRCVPISNHLYFYWYRQILGQKVEFLVSFYNNEISEKSEIFDDQFSVERPDGSNFTLKIRSTKLEDSAMYFCASTRLGGAGKETQYFGPGTRLLVL.

The chain employs TRBV29-1 and TRBJ1-4; the D gene is possibly TRBD1 (5 bases). V was cut by 4 bases and J by 8 bases, with 14 bases left in between. The CDR3 extends over 13 amino acids. The germline gives CDR1 SQVTM, CDR2 ANQGSEA. CDR3 in DNA: TGCAGCGTTGTGGGGCAGGATGGGGAAAAACTGTTTTTT. Translated: CSVVGQDGEKLFF.

This clone was detected only once. The CDR3 spells CASSPLGVDGTDTQYF. The CDR3 nucleotides are TGCGCCAGCAGCCCGCTAGGGGTTGACGGCACAGATACGCAGTATTTT. The V gene is TRBV5-1, the J gene TRBJ2-3; the D gene is possibly TRBD1 (5 bases). V lost 4 bases and J 1 base, leaving 16 bases between the germline ends. CDR3 size: 16 residues. Germline V gene data show CDR1 as SGHRS and CDR2 as YFSETQ.

The chain couples TRBV15 to TRBJ1-2; tentatively, D is TRBD1 (5 bases). This CDR3 has 15 residues. V lost 0 bases and J lost 3, with 11 bases in between. CDR1 is LNHNV, CDR2 YYDKDF, per germline (reference sequence). The CDR3 spells CATSREGRADYGYTF. CDR3 DNA sequence: TGTGCCACCAGCAGAGAGGGCAGGGCCGACTATGGCTACACCTTC.

The chain carries TRBV28 and TRBJ1-2; 8 bases agree with TRBD1. The CDR3 is made up of 13 amino acids. CDR1 and CDR2 (germline): MDHEN, SYDVKM. Trimming at V came to 6 bases and at J to 8 bases, leaving 8 bases not matched to a gene. CDR3 loop: CASSPQGAGGYTF. The CDR3 region has the DNA TGTGCCAGCAGCCCCCAGGGGGCCGGGGGCTACACCTTC.

The chain uses TRBV2 and TRBJ2-7, with D tentatively TRBD2 (6 bases). Trimming took off 10 bases at V and 7 bases at J, with 11 bases between the two ends. The CDR3 extends over 10 amino acids. In germline, CDR1 is SNHLY, CDR2 FYNNEI. DNA for the CDR3: TGTGCCACCAAGGCGGGGGAGCAGTACTTC. It codes for CATKAGEQYF.

The V call is TRBV19, the J call TRBJ2-7, with 14 bases fitting TRBD2. CDR1 LNHDA and CDR2 SQIVND come from the germline V gene (reference sequence). This CDR3 contains 18 residues. The junction had 13 bases not matched to a gene; V was cut back by 6 bases and J by 3 bases. CDR3 nucleotide sequence: TGTGCCAGTAGCAGAATCCCCGGGACTAGCGGGGGAAGCTACGAGCAGTACTTC. Translation gives CASSRIPGTSGGSYEQYF.

This rearrangement joins TRBV4-1 to TRBJ1-2, with D perhaps TRBD1 (6 bases). The CDR3 runs 15 residues. Per the germline V gene, CDR1 is MGHRA and CDR2 is YSYEKL. Trimming stripped 0 bases from V and 8 bases from J, with 16 bases between. As DNA, the CDR3 is TGCGCCAGCAGCCAAGACGGAGGCAGGGGCTGGGGCTACACCTTC. Amino acid sequence: CASSQDGGRGWGYTF.

The chain is built from TRBV7-9 and TRBJ2-1; 7 bases match TRBD1. CDR1 is SEHNR, CDR2 FQNEAQ, per germline (reference sequence). The CDR3 extends over 12 amino acids. Unmatched junction bases numbered 5, after V lost 10 bases and J lost 5 bases. The CDR3 DNA is TGTGCCACGGAACAGGGGAACAATGAGCAGTTCTTC. Amino acid sequence: CATEQGNNEQFF. The entire variable domain, with the rest obtained from reference TRBV7-9 and TRBJ2-1, is as follows: DTGVSQNPRHKITKRGQNVTFRCDPISEHNRLYWYRQTLGQGPEFLTYFQNEAQLEKSRLLSDRFSAERPKGSFSTLEIQRTEQGDSAMYLCATEQGNNEQFFGPGTRLTVL.

The V gene is TRBV23-1, the J gene TRBJ1-5, with D uncertain. TRBV23-1 is placed among ORFs of uncertain function. The CDR3 is 16 amino acids. V was trimmed by 0 bases and J by 1 base, leaving 10 bases between them. CDR3 loop: CASSQSKGGSNQPQHF. DNA of the CDR3: TGCGCCAGCAGTCAATCGAAGGGCGGGAGCAATCAGCCCCAGCATTTT.

This clone has a handful of counts. This chain links TRBV18 with TRBJ1-1; D gene unclear. The CDR3 length is 13 residues. The V gene's germline CDR1 is KGHSH and CDR2 LQKENI. V was pared by 6 bases and J by 7 bases, with 15 bases between. The CDR3 DNA sequence: TGTGCCAGCTCTACCGAACGGAGGGTTGAAGCTTTCTTT. Translated, it gives CASSTERRVEAFF.

This clone was detected a few times. The genes are TRBV5-1 and TRBJ1-5, with TRBD1 identical over 9 bases. After removal of 4 bases from V and 10 bases from J, the junction contained 15 bases not matched to a gene. Germline loops: CDR1 SGHRS, CDR2 YFSETQ. The CDR3 extends over 16 amino acids. CDR3 sequence reads: CASSLNYRGPGEPQHF. CDR3 coding DNA: TGCGCCAGCAGCCTGAACTACAGGGGGCCTGGGGAACCCCAGCATTTT.